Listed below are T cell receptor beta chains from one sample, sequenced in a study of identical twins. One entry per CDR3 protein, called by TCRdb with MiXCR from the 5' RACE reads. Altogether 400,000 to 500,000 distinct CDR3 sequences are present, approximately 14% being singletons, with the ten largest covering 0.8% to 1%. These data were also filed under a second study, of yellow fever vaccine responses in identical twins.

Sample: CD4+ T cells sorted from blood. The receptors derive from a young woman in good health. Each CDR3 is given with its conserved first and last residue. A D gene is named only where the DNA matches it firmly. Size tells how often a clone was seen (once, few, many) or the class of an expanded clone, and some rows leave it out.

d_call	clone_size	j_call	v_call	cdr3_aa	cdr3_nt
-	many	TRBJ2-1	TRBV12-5	CASGDRGTHTGEQFF	TGTGCTAGTGGTGACCGGGGCACCCATACGGGTGAGCAGTTCTTC
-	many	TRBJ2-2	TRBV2	CASKVQGPAGELFF	TGTGCCAGCAAAGTCCAGGGCCCCGCCGGGGAGCTGTTTTTT
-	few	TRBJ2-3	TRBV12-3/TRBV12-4	CASSLARRGPSADTQYF	TGTGCCAGCAGTTTAGCCCGGCGGGGGCCGTCGGCAGATACGCAGTATTTT
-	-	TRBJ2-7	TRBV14	CASSLGAPYLGYEQYF	TGTGCCAGCAGCCTCGGAGCACCCTACCTCGGGTACGAGCAGTACTTC
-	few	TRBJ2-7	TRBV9	CASSVSPWNEQYF	TGTGCCAGCAGCGTATCTCCTTGGAACGAGCAGTACTTC
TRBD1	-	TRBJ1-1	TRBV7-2	CASSPHGTGGGFTEAFF	TGTGCCAGCAGCCCTCACGGGACAGGGGGCGGTTTCACTGAAGCTTTCTTT
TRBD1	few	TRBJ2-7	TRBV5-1	CASRITPGQGSYEQYF	TGCGCCAGCAGAATAACTCCGGGACAGGGTTCCTACGAGCAGTACTTC
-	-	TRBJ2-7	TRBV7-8	CASSLSPSLHEQYF	TGTGCCAGCAGCTTATCCCCCAGTCTCCACGAGCAGTACTTC
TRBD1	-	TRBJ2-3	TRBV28	CASSFSGGASSTDTQYF	TGTGCCAGCAGTTTCTCAGGGGGCGCATCAAGCACAGATACGCAGTATTTT
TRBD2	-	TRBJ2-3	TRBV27	CASSILAGALFDTQYF	TGTGCCAGCAGTATACTAGCGGGGGCTTTGTTCGATACGCAGTATTTT
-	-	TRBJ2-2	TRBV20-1	CSARFDGNTGELFF	TGCAGTGCTAGATTCGACGGGAACACCGGGGAGCTGTTTTTT
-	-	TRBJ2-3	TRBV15	CATSRDQNTQYF	TGTGCCACCAGCAGAGATCAGAATACGCAGTATTTT
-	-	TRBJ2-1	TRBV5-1	CASSLQGLALNEQFF	TGCGCCAGCAGCTTGCAGGGGCTAGCTCTCAATGAGCAGTTCTTC
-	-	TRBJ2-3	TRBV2	CASSDKFGVWRTDTQYF	TGTGCCAGCAGTGATAAGTTCGGGGTGTGGAGGACAGATACGCAGTATTTT
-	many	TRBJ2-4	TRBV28	CASSSGTTAKNIQYF	TGTGCCAGCAGTTCCGGGACGACAGCCAAAAACATTCAGTACTTC
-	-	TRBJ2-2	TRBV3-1	CASSPLGHTGELFF	TGTGCCAGCAGCCCCCTGGGCCACACCGGGGAGCTGTTTTTT
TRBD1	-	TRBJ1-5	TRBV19	CASRDRVYQPQHF	TGTGCCAGTAGGGACAGGGTATATCAGCCCCAGCATTTT
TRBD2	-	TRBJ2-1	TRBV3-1	CASSKTGSGGAYNEQFF	TGTGCCAGCAGCAAAACGGGTAGCGGGGGGGCTTACAATGAGCAGTTCTTC
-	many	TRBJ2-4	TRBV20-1	CSAHRGVAKNIQYF	TGCAGTGCTCATCGCGGGGTAGCCAAAAACATTCAGTACTTC
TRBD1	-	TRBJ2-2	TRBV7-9	CASSLAFGTVNTGELFF	TGTGCCAGCAGCCTGGCCTTCGGGACAGTTAACACCGGGGAGCTGTTTTTT
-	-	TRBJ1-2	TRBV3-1	CASSQLTEVANYGYTF	TGTGCCAGCAGCCAACTAACGGAGGTTGCTAACTATGGCTACACCTTC
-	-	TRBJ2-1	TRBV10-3	CAIRGDTTKQFF	TGTGCCATCAGGGGGGACACCACAAAGCAGTTCTTC
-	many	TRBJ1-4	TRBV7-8	CASSFPRGGNEKLFF	TGTGCCAGCAGCTTCCCCAGGGGAGGGAATGAAAAACTGTTTTTT
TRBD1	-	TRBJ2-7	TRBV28	CASSLPGTGVEQYF	TGTGCCAGCAGTCTACCCGGGACAGGGGTCGAGCAGTACTTC
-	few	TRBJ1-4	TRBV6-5	CASSYSRGEKLFF	TGTGCCAGCAGTTACTCCAGGGGTGAAAAACTGTTTTTT
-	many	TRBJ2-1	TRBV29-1	CSSDGSSYNEQFF	TGCAGCTCGGACGGGAGCTCCTACAATGAGCAGTTCTTC
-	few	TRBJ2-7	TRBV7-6	CASSLATGFGEQYF	TGTGCCAGCAGCTTAGCCACAGGGTTTGGGGAGCAGTACTTC
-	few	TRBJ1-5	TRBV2	CASSDQGIGNQPQHF	TGTGCCAGCAGTGACCAGGGGATCGGCAATCAGCCCCAGCATTTT
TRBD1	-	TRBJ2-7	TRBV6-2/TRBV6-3	CASTSGQEVRALYEQYF	TGTGCCAGCACCTCGGGACAGGAGGTGAGAGCTTTATACGAGCAGTACTTC
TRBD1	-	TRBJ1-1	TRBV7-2	CASSSKFGTAKNTEAFF	TGTGCCAGCAGCTCCAAATTCGGGACAGCAAAGAACACTGAAGCTTTCTTT
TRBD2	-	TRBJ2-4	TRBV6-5	CASSSGTSGHKNIQYF	TGTGCCAGCAGTTCCGGGACTAGCGGGCACAAAAACATTCAGTACTTC
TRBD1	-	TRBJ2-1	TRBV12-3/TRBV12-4	CASSRQGPGYEQFF	TGTGCCAGCAGCCGACAGGGGCCTGGGTATGAGCAGTTCTTC
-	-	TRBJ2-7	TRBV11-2	CASSLVQGTASYEQYF	TGTGCCAGCAGCTTAGTACAGGGAACAGCGTCCTACGAGCAGTACTTC
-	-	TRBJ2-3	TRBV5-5	CASSGDRSADTQYF	TGTGCCAGCAGCGGCGACAGGTCGGCAGATACGCAGTATTTT
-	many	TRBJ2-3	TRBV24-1	CATSDLGASTDTQYF	TGTGCCACCAGTGATTTAGGAGCTAGCACAGATACGCAGTATTTT
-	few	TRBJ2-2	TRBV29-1	CSVVRGNTGELFF	TGCAGCGTTGTAAGGGGAAACACCGGGGAGCTGTTTTTT
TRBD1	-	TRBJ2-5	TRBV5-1	CASSMDRGGETQYF	TGCGCCAGCAGCATGGACAGGGGTGGAGAGACCCAGTACTTC
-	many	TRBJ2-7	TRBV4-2	CASSQGRDGTYEQYF	TGTGCCAGCAGCCAGGGACGGGACGGGACCTACGAGCAGTACTTC
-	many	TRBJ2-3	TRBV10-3	CAISESMGLSADTQYF	TGTGCCATCAGTGAGTCGATGGGGCTATCGGCAGATACGCAGTATTTT
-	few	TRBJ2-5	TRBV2	CASSPLTDKGQETQYF	TGTGCCAGCAGTCCCTTGACAGACAAAGGCCAAGAGACCCAGTACTTC
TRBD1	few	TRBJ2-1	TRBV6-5	CASSWTGRNVNEQFF	TGTGCCAGCAGTTGGACAGGGAGAAACGTCAATGAGCAGTTCTTC
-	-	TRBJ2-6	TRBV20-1	CSARDRGAPASGANVLTF	TGCAGTGCTAGAGATCGGGGTGCTCCTGCCTCTGGGGCCAACGTCCTGACTTTC
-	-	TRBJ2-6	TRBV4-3	CASAFAEGSSGANVLTF	TGCGCCAGCGCCTTCGCGGAGGGGAGCTCTGGGGCCAACGTCCTGACTTTC
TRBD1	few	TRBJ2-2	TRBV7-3	CASSVRTGGANTGELFF	TGTGCCAGCAGCGTGAGGACAGGGGGCGCGAACACCGGGGAGCTGTTTTTT
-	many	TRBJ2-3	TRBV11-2	CASSLERTDTQYF	TGTGCCAGCAGCTTAGAAAGGACAGATACGCAGTATTTT
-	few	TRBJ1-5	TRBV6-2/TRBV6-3	CASSDHLRGGNQPQHF	TGTGCCAGCAGCGACCACCTCAGAGGGGGCAATCAGCCCCAGCATTTT
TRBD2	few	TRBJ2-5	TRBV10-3	CAISDPGLAGGETQYF	TGTGCCATCAGTGATCCCGGACTAGCGGGAGGAGAGACCCAGTACTTC
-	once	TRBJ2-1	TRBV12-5	CASGLEATYNEQFF	TGTGCTAGTGGTTTGGAGGCTACCTACAATGAGCAGTTCTTC
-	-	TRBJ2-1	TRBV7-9	CASSPLQGRGPTNEQFF	TGTGCCAGCAGCCCGTTACAGGGTCGGGGGCCTACAAATGAGCAGTTCTTC
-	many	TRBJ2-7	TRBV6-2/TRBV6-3	CASIERSSYEQYF	TGTGCCAGCATAGAGAGGAGCTCCTACGAGCAGTACTTC
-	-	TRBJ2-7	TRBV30	CAWSEGGNYEQYF	TGTGCCTGGAGTGAAGGGGGGAACTACGAGCAGTACTTC
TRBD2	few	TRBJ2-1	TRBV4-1	CASSQEGSGGSYNEQFF	TGCGCCAGCAGCCAAGAGGGGTCCGGGGGGTCCTACAATGAGCAGTTCTTC
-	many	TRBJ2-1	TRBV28	CASSSRGLNEQFF	TGTGCCAGCAGTTCCCGGGGCCTCAATGAGCAGTTCTTC